This T cell receptor (beta chain) stems from a study of molecular identifiers for immune sequencing clone quantification. Looking at the study overall: The replicate experiment used RNA from 20,000 or 100,000 naive CD8 cells. This RNA was split into five aliquots, and four of them were sequenced.

This clonotype was seen ten or more times. Preparation of the bulk TCR libraries relied on previously described methods and listed TCR primers. TCRdb redid the calling of the PCR reads with MiXCR, one entry per CDR3 protein. The data contain 300,000 to 350,000 distinct CDR3 sequences, about a fifth of them singletons. Libraries of naive CD8 cells were prepared from about 20,000 to 1,000,000 sorted cells using 10%, 30% or 50% RNA. Sorting captured naive CD8 T cells as CD8+CD4-CCR7+CD45RA+. From germline, CDR1 is LNHDA and CDR2 SQIVND (reference sequence). The CDR3 is made up of 15 amino acids. The V gene lost 7 bases and the J gene lost 8 bases, with 23 bases spanning the gap.

The clonotype comes from a human donor in good health. Some libraries in this study had Jurkat cell RNA spiked in. This chain connects TRBV19 to TRBJ1-2; D is unresolved. The material sequenced was naive CD8+ T cells from blood, with Jurkat cell RNA spiked in. As for subset: FACS-sorted CD8+CD4-CCR7+CD45RA+ naive T cells. The CDR3 nucleotides are TGTGCCAGTAACCCCTCCGGAACCCCAAATGACGGCTACACCTTC. Protein: CASNPSGTPNDGYTF.